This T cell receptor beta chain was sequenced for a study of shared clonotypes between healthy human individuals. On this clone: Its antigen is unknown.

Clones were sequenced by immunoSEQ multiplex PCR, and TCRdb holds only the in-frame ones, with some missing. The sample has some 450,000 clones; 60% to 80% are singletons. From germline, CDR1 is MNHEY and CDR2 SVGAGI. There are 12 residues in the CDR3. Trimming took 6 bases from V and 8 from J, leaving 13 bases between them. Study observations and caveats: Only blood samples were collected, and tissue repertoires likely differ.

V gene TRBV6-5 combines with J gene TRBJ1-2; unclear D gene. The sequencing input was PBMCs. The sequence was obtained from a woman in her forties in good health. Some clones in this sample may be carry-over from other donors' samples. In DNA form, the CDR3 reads TGTGCCAGCAGAATGAACGATGGGGGCTACACCTTC. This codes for CASRMNDGGYTF.